The 20 T cell receptor beta chains presented below share a single source sample, sequenced in a study of CD8+ T cells in alopecia areata (dated by TCRdb to 2016 to 2018). The method behind the library was the immunoSEQ multiplex PCR assay. To provide template for TCR sequencing, every sample had RNA extracted and reverse transcribed into cDNA. What TCRdb holds here is the immuneACCESS table cut down to in-frame rearrangements. Part of the clones is not present; checked against another copy, under half of the missing clones reflect an unresolved V gene, and the others are unexplained. This sample holds 150,000 to 200,000 clones; about 60% were observed only once. Over 4% of the sample comes from the top ten. Sequencing was performed on CD4+ T cells sorted from blood. The receptors derive from a human donor in good health.

The chain is built from TRBV9 and TRBJ2-1, with 7 bases lining up with TRBD2. Germline lookup yields CDR1 SGDLS and CDR2 YYNGEE. This CDR3 comprises 16 residues. The V segment lost 0 bases and the J segment 3 bases; nucleotides outside the gene matches: 6. CDR3 amino acids: CASSVAGQRGYNEQFF. The CDR3 coding sequence is TGTGCCAGCAGCGTAGCTGGGCAGCGGGGCTACAATGAGCAGTTCTTC. Variable domain in full (rest from reference TRBV9 and TRBJ2-1): DSGVTQTPKHLITATGQRVTLRCSPRSGDLSVYWYQQSLDQGLQFLIQYYNGEERAKGNILERFSAQQFPDLHSELNLSSLELGDSALYFCASSVAGQRGYNEQFFGPGTRLTVL.

The chain combines TRBV6-5 with TRBJ2-7, with 7 positions matching TRBD2. Germline lookup yields CDR1 MNHEY and CDR2 SVGAGI. V was clipped by 7 bases and J by 2 bases; unmatched bases: 5. This CDR3 spans 13 amino acids. The CDR3 sequence: CASKTRGAYEQYF. Written as DNA, the CDR3 is TGTGCCAGCAAGACCCGGGGGGCCTACGAGCAGTACTTC.

This chain connects TRBV29-1 to TRBJ1-2, with D perhaps matching TRBD1 (5 bases). The germline V and J ends were trimmed by 4 bases and 4 bases, with 19 bases remaining between them. The V gene's germline CDR1 is SQVTM and CDR2 ANQGSEA. CDR3 length equals 15 residues. In DNA, the CDR3 is TGCAGCGTTGGATGGGGCCTGGGGTTGGGCTATGGCTACACCTTC. Amino acids: CSVGWGLGLGYGYTF.

There are a few counts of this clone. This chain links TRBV5-1 with TRBJ2-1; TRBD2 agrees at 7 bases. The CDR3 length is 14 residues. V dropped 3 bases and J dropped 7; count of bases not matched to a gene: 7. Germline-derived CDR1 and CDR2 are SGHRS and YFSETQ. The CDR3 region has the DNA TGCGCCAGCAGCTATGGCGGTAGCGGGAATGAGCAGTTCTTC. Translated, it gives CASSYGGSGNEQFF.

DNA for the CDR3: TGTGCCAGCAGCGTAGAACAGAACTATGGCTACACCTTC. This sequence encodes CASSVEQNYGYTF. The chain carries TRBV9 and TRBJ1-2, with D hard to call. V dropped 0 bases and J dropped 2 bases, with 5 bases sitting between them. The V gene's germline CDR1 is SGDLS and CDR2 YYNGEE. This CDR3 contains 13 residues.

The J gene is TRBJ2-3, the V gene TRBV6-1; possible D gene TRBD2, 6 bases. Germline CDR1 reads MNHNS; CDR2 reads SASEGT. The V end lost 10 bases, the J end lost 5 bases, and 22 bases lay between the germline ends. The CDR3 has 15 amino acids. CDR3 sequence reads: CATINAGWGGDTQYF. In DNA form, the CDR3 reads TGTGCCACCATAAACGCGGGATGGGGTGGAGATACGCAGTATTTT.

This clone was observed a handful of times. The chain has TRBV6-6 and TRBJ1-5; D may be TRBD1 (6 bases). Trimming shortened V by 7 bases and J by 3 bases, and 13 bases separated the two germline ends. The CDR3 runs to 14 residues. Looked up from germline, CDR1 is MNHNY and CDR2 is SVGAGI (reference sequence). DNA of the CDR3: TGTGCCAGCAAAATTGGACAGCTCAATCAGCCCCAGCATTTT. Translating gives CASKIGQLNQPQHF.

This clone was observed a few times. The CDR3 protein is CASSLYDRNVLTF. CDR3 in DNA: TGTGCCAGCAGCTTGTACGACCGAAACGTCCTGACTTTC. The chain is built from TRBV5-4 and TRBJ2-6, with no clear D. Germline CDR1 SGHNT, CDR2 YYREEE (reference sequence). The V gene lost 1 base and the J gene lost 10 bases, with 9 bases spanning the gap. The CDR3 runs to 13 residues.

V is TRBV25-1 and J is TRBJ1-2; D remains ambiguous. Trimming left V 3 bases short and J 2 bases short, with 1 base between. CDR3 size: 11 residues. The germline gives CDR1 MGHDK, CDR2 SYGVNS. The CDR3 region is CASSDNYGYTF. The CDR3 bases are TGTGCCAGCAGTGACAACTATGGCTACACCTTC.

The chain is built from TRBV18 and TRBJ2-7; 8 positions match TRBD1. This CDR3 region has 15 residues. Germline V gives CDR1 KGHSH, CDR2 LQKENI. V lost 5 bases and J lost 2; bases outside the gene matches: 8. The chain's CDR3 is CASSARDRPTYEQYF. CDR3 sequence (DNA): TGTGCCAGCTCAGCCCGGGACAGGCCGACCTACGAGCAGTACTTC.

This chain joins TRBV28 and TRBJ2-3, with 9 bases aligning to TRBD2. Germline CDR1 reads MDHEN; CDR2 reads SYDVKM. CDR3 length: 16 residues. J gave up 6 bases and V 5 bases, and 12 bases lay outside the gene matches. CDR3 sequence: CASSGPLREGVDTQYF. The CDR3 nucleotides read TGTGCCAGCAGTGGCCCTTTGCGGGAGGGCGTGGATACGCAGTATTTT.

This clone was seen more than once but under ten times. The chain employs TRBV28 and TRBJ2-7; a possible D gene is TRBD1 (7 bases). This CDR3 contains 13 residues. V lost 7 bases and J lost 6, with 16 bases in between. Germline CDR1 reads MDHEN; CDR2 reads SYDVKM. The CDR3 spells CASISNRGGEQYF. In DNA form, the CDR3 reads TGTGCCAGCATTAGTAACAGGGGAGGCGAGCAGTACTTC.

This clone has just a few counts. The chain uses TRBV7-9 and TRBJ2-4; D gene ambiguous. Looked up from germline, CDR1 is SEHNR and CDR2 is FQNEAQ (reference sequence). With 1 base removed from V and 1 base from J, the gap between germline ends came to 8 bases. The CDR3 is 15 residues long. Written as DNA, the CDR3 is TGTGCCAGCAGCTTAGATGGGGTGGCCAAAAACATTCAGTACTTC. Protein sequence: CASSLDGVAKNIQYF. Full variable domain (remainder filled in from reference TRBV7-9 and TRBJ2-4): DTGVSQNPRHKITKRGQNVTFRCDPISEHNRLYWYRQTLGQGPEFLTYFQNEAQLEKSRLLSDRFSAERPKGSFSTLEIQRTEQGDSAMYLCASSLDGVAKNIQYFGAGTRLSVL.

The V gene is TRBV25-1, the J gene TRBJ2-5, with 8 bases identical to TRBD2. Germline CDR1 is MGHDK and CDR2 is SYGVNS. The V gene end was trimmed by 1 base and the J gene end by 5 bases; junction bases not matched to a gene: 3. The CDR3 loop spans 14 amino acids. CDR3 sequence (DNA): TGTGCCAGCAGTGAATCATGGACTAGCGAGACCCAGTACTTC. Encoded protein: CASSESWTSETQYF.

The sample holds a few counts of this clone. This chain connects TRBV7-2 to TRBJ1-2; weak D call: TRBD1 (6 bases). Trimming pared 5 bases from V and 5 bases from J, leaving 21 bases between. The length of the CDR3 is 16 residues. CDR1 is SGHTA, CDR2 FQGNSA, per germline. The CDR3 here is CASSPNPGWGPYGYTF. CDR3 nucleotide sequence: TGTGCCAGCAGCCCAAATCCGGGTTGGGGGCCATATGGCTACACCTTC.

The chain has TRBV6-1 and TRBJ2-5, with 8 bases fitting TRBD1. The CDR3 contains 15 residues. Germline V lookup: CDR1 MNHNS, CDR2 SASEGT. The V and J ends lost 0 bases and 2 bases, in that order; junction bases with no gene match: 2. The CDR3 here is CASSEARTGQETQYF. For the CDR3, the DNA is TGTGCCAGCAGTGAAGCTAGGACAGGGCAAGAGACCCAGTACTTC.

This chain connects TRBV29-1 to TRBJ2-1, with 16 bases aligning to TRBD2. V was pared by 6 bases and J by 7 bases, with 12 bases of the junction left unmatched. Looked up from germline, CDR1 is SQVTM and CDR2 is ANQGSEA. The CDR3 runs to 17 residues. CDR3 sequence: CSVSGTSGRASWNEQFF. In DNA form, the CDR3 reads TGCAGCGTCTCCGGGACTAGCGGGAGGGCCTCTTGGAATGAGCAGTTCTTC.

Comment on this clone: Other DNA variants within this sample encode the same CDR3. The rearrangement links TRBV29-1 to TRBJ1-2; a weak D match, TRBD1 (5 bases). Germline values: CDR1 SQVTM, CDR2 ANQGSEA. V lost 4 bases and J lost 2, with 8 bases in between. The CDR3 consists of 12 residues. CDR3 coding DNA: TGCAGCGTTGTTGGGGGGAACTATGGCTACACCTTC. Its protein product is CSVVGGNYGYTF.

The chain uses TRBV7-9 and TRBJ1-2, with TRBD1 matching over 7 bases. J gave up 1 base and V 5 bases, and 4 bases lay outside the gene matches. The CDR3 extends over 14 amino acids. CDR1 and CDR2 from the germline V gene are SEHNR and FQNEAQ (reference sequence). CDR3 sequence reads: CASSRDRVNYGYTF. The CDR3 bases are TGTGCCAGCAGCCGTGACAGGGTTAACTATGGCTACACCTTC.

This clone was observed a handful of times. This chain connects TRBV19 to TRBJ1-4, with 8 bases lining up with TRBD1. CDR1 LNHDA and CDR2 SQIVND come from the germline V gene (reference sequence). The CDR3 runs 14 residues. J gave up 7 bases and V 5 bases, and 6 bases lay outside the gene matches. The CDR3 nucleotides read TGTGCCAGTAGTGATGGACAGGGCGGTGAAAAACTGTTTTTT. As protein: CASSDGQGGEKLFF.